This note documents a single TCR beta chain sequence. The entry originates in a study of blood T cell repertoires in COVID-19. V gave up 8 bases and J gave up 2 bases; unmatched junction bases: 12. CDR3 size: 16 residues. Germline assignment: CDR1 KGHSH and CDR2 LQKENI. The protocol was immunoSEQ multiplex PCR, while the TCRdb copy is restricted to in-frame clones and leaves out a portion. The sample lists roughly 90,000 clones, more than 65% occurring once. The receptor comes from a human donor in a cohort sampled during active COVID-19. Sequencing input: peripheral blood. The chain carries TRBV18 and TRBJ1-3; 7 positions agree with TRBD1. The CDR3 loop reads CASARQGSEAGNTIYF. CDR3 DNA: TGTGCCAGCGCCCGACAGGGTTCGGAGGCTGGAAACACCATATATTTT.